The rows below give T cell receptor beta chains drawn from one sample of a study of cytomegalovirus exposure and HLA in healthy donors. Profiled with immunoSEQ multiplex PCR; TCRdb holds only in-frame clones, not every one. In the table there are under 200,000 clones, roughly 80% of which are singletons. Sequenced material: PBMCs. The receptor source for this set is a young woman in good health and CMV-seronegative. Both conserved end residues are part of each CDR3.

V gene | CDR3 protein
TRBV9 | CASSDRLAGGNPLGTDTQYF
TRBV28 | CASSLLVADTFTYNEQFF
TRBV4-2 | CASSQDYEAGEQYF
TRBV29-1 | CSVVGAQGYGYTF
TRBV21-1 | CASIPVHQRSYEQYF
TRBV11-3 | CASSPLFSSYNEQFF
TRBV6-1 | CASSEGQGSFSYEQYF
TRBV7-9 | CASSDDRDSNTGELFF
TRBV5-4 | CASSLRGLNDEQFF
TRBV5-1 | CASRDSNEKLFF
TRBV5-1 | CASSLIAGTGELFF
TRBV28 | CASSFNVVSRSTDTQYF
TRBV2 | CASSDRESYNSPLHF
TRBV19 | CASSINGEEKTEAFF
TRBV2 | CASSVKGQGTGELFF
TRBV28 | CASTPMSGAYEQYF
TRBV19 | CASSIGTSSYEQYF
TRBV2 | CASTGRRGDQPQHF
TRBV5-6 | CASSLYRTSNQPQHF
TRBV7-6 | CASSLDTGTGSFYAKNIQYF
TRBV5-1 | CASSVGTKQETQYF
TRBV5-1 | CASSLDGILGETQYF
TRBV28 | CASSLGTAGNQPQHF